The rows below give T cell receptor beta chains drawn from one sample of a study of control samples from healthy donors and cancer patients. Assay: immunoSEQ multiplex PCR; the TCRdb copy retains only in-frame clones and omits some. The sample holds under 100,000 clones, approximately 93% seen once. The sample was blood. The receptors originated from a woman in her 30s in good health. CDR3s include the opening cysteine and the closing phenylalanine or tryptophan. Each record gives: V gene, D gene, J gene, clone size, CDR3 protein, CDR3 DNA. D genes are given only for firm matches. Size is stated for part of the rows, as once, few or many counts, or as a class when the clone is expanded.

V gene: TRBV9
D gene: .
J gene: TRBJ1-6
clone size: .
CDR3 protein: CASSVDFRERGSPLHF
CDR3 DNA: TGTGCCAGCAGCGTAGACTTCAGGGAGCGAGGATCACCCCTCCACTTT

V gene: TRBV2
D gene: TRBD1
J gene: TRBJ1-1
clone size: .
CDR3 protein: CASSEALQGGTEAFF
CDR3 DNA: TGTGCCAGCAGTGAAGCGCTTCAGGGGGGCACTGAAGCTTTCTTT

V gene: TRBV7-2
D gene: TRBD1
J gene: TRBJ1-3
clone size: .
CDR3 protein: CASSVTGVGNTIYF
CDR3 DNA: TGTGCCAGCAGCGTGACAGGGGTGGGAAACACCATATATTTT

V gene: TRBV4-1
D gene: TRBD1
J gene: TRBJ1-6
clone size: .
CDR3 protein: CASSQWQRTGNNSPLHF
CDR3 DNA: TGCGCCAGCAGCCAATGGCAGAGGACAGGGAATAATTCACCCCTCCACTTT

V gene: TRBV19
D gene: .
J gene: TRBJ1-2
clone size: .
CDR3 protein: CASSPIDQDRDYGYTF
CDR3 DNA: TGTGCCAGTAGCCCAATCGATCAAGACAGAGACTATGGCTACACCTTC

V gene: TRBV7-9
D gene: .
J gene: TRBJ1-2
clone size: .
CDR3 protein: CASSTSPAYGYTF
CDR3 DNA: TGTGCCAGCAGCACGAGTCCAGCGTATGGCTACACCTTC

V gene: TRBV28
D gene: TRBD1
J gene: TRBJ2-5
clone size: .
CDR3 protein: CASSPLRGLGQETQYF
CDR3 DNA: TGTGCCAGCAGCCCTCTCAGGGGGCTAGGCCAAGAGACCCAGTACTTC

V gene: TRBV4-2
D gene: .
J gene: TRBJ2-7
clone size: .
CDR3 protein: CASSQAGIYEQYF
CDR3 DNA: TGTGCCAGCAGCCAAGCAGGAATCTACGAGCAGTACTTC

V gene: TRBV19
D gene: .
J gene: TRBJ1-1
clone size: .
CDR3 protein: CASSIGMGTEAFF
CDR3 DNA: TGTGCCAGTAGTATAGGTATGGGCACTGAAGCTTTCTTT

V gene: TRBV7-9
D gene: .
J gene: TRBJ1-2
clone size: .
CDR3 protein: CASSSRGSGGYGYTF
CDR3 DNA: TGTGCCAGCAGCTCTCGGGGTAGTGGGGGCTATGGCTACACCTTC

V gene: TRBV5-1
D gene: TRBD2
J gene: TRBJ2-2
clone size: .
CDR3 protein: CASSLSTSVGNTGELFF
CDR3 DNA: TGCGCCAGCAGCTTGTCCACTAGCGTGGGGAACACCGGGGAGCTGTTTTTT

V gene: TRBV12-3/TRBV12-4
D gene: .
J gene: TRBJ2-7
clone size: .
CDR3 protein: CASSFGQGGPGYF
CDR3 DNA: TGTGCCAGCAGTTTCGGACAGGGAGGGCCCGGTTACTTC

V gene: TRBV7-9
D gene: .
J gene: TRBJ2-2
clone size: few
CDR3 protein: CASSPIRGVNTGELFF
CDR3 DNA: TGTGCCAGCAGCCCAATCAGGGGGGTGAACACCGGGGAGCTGTTTTTT

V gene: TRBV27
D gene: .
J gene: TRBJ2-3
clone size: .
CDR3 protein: CASSLSADTQYF
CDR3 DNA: TGTGCCAGCAGTTTATCCGCAGATACGCAGTATTTT

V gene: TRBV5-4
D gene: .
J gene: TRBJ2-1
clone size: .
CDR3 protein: CASSLVQDGYNEQFF
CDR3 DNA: TGTGCCAGCAGCTTGGTCCAGGACGGTTACAATGAGCAGTTCTTC

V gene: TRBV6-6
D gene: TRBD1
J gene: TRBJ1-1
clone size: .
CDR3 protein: CASTRGQGTTEAFF
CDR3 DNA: TGTGCCAGCACCCGGGGACAGGGGACAACTGAAGCTTTCTTT

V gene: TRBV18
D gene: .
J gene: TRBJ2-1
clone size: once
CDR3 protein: CASSPLTTYNEQFF
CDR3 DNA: TGTGCCAGCTCACCACTAACAACTTACAATGAGCAGTTCTTC

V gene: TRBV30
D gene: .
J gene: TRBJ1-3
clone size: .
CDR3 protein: CAWSRSGNTIYF
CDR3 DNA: TGTGCCTGGAGTCGCTCTGGAAACACCATATATTTT

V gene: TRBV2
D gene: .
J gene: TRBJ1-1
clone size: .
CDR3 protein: CASSVGGSTEAFF
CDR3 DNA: TGTGCCAGCAGTGTTGGCGGGAGCACTGAAGCTTTCTTT

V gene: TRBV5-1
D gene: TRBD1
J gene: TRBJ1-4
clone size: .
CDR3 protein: CASRTGSGNEKLFF
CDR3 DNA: TGCGCCAGCCGGACAGGGTCGGGTAATGAAAAACTGTTTTTT

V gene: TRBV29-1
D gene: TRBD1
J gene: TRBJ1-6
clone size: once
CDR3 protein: CSAPPLLQGARSPLHF
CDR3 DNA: TGCAGCGCTCCACCCCTTCTACAGGGGGCTCGATCACCCCTCCACTTT

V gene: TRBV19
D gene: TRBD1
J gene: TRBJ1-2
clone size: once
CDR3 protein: CASSKTGRGYTF
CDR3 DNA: TGTGCCAGTAGCAAGACAGGGCGAGGCTACACCTTC

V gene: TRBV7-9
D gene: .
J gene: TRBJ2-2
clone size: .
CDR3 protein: CASSFTTGELFF
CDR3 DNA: TGTGCCAGCAGCTTTACAACCGGGGAGCTGTTTTTT

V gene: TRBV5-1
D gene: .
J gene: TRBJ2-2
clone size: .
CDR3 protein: CASMQEGELFF
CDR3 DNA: TGCGCCAGCATGCAAGAGGGGGAGCTGTTTTTT

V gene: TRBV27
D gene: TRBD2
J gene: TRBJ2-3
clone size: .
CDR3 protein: CASSSGLAGSTDTQYF
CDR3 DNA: TGTGCCAGCAGTTCAGGGCTAGCGGGGAGCACAGATACGCAGTATTTT

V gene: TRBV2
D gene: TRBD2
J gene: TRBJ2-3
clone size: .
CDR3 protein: CASRASGSADTQYF
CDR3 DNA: TGTGCCAGCCGGGCTAGCGGGAGCGCAGATACGCAGTATTTT

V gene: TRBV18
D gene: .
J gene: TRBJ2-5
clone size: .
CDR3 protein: CASSFQGVESVGETQYF
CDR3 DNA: TGTGCCAGCTCGTTTCAAGGGGTCGAGTCGGTGGGGGAGACCCAGTACTTC

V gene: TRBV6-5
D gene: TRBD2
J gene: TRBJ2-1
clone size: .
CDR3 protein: CASRRAGEQFF
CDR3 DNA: TGTGCCAGCAGAAGAGCGGGAGAGCAGTTCTTC

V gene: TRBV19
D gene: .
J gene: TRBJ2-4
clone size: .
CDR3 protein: CASSMGSGSNIQYF
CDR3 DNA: TGTGCCAGTAGTATGGGATCGGGGTCAAACATTCAGTACTTC

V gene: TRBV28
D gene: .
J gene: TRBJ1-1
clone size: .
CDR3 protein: CANFTSEGVDTEAFF
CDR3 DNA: TGTGCCAACTTCACCTCCGAGGGAGTAGACACTGAAGCTTTCTTT

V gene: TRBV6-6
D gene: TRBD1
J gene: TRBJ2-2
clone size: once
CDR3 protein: CASLDRGRITGELFF
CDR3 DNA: TGTGCCAGCCTAGACAGGGGGCGCATCACCGGGGAGCTGTTTTTT

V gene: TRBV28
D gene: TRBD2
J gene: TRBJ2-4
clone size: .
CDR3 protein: CASPPVGGGGAKNIQYF
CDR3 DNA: TGTGCCAGCCCCCCGGTCGGCGGGGGGGGCGCCAAAAACATTCAGTACTTC

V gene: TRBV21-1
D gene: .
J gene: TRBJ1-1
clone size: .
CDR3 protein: CASSKREENTEAFF
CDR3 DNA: TGTGCCAGCTCGAAGCGAGAGGAAAACACTGAAGCTTTCTTT

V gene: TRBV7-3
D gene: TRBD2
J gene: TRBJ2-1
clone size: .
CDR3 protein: CASSPYTSGSSYNEQFF
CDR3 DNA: TGTGCCAGCAGCCCGTACACTAGCGGGAGTTCCTACAATGAGCAGTTCTTC

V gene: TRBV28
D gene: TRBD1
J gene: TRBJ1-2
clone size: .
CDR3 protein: CASSSGTGVGYTF
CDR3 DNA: TGTGCCAGCAGTTCCGGGACAGGGGTTGGCTACACCTTC

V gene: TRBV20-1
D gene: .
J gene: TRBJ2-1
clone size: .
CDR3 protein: CSARDGNEQFF
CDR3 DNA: TGCAGTGCTAGAGATGGGAATGAGCAGTTCTTC

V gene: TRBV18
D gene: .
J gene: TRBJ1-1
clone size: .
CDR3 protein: CASSPGLDTEAFF
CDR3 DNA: TGTGCCAGCTCACCGGGGTTAGACACTGAAGCTTTCTTT

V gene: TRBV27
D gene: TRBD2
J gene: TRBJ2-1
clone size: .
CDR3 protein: CASRMTGTSGRGEQFF
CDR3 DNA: TGTGCCAGCAGAATGACCGGGACTAGCGGGAGGGGAGAGCAGTTCTTC

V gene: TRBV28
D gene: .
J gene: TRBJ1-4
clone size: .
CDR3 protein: CASSFIMTDPEKLFF
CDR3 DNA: TGTGCCAGCAGTTTCATCATGACAGATCCTGAAAAACTGTTTTTT

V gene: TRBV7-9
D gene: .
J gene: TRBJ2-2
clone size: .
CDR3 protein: CASTPRGYTGELFF
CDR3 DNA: TGTGCCAGCACCCCCAGGGGTTACACCGGGGAGCTGTTTTTT